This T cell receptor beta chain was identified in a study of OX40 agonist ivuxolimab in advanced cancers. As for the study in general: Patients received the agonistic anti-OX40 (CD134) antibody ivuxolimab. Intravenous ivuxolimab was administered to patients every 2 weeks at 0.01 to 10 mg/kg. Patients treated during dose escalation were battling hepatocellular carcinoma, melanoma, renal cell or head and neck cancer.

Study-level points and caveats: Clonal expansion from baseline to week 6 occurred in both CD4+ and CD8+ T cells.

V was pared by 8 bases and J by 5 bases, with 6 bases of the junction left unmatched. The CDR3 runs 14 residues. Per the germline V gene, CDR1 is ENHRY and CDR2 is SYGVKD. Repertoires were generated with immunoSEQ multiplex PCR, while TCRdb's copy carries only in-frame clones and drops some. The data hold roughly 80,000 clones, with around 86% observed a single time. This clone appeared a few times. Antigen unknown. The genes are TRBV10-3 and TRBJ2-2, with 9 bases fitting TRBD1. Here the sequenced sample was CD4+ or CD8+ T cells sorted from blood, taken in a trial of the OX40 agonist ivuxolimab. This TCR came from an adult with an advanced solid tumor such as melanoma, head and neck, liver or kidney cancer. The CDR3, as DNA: TGTGCCATCCAATCCGGGACAGGGACCGGGGAGCTGTTTTTT. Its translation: CAIQSGTGTGELFF.